Listed below are T cell receptor beta chains from one sample, sequenced in a study of T cell repertoires in cytomegalovirus infection. Their antigen targets remain unknown. TCRdb passed the reads through MiXCR, listing each CDR3 protein once. The data show approximately 910,000 distinct CDR3 sequences, with more than 25% seen just once and about an eighth held by the top ten. The sequences come from cultured CD8+ T cells from PBMCs, collected from culture after CMV antigen stimulation. These receptor sequences come from a human donor in good health (CMV status not recorded). Some clones in this sample may be carry-over from other donors' samples. CDR3s include the opening cysteine and the closing phenylalanine or tryptophan. Fields, in order: CDR3 DNA, CDR3 protein, V gene, clone size, J gene, D gene. The D gene is left open where the match is weak. Clone sizes are given selectively: once, few, many, or a class where the clone is expanded.

cdr3_nt: TGTGCCAGCAGCCCCCAGGGTCCAGATACGCAGTATTTT
cdr3_aa: CASSPQGPDTQYF
v_call: TRBV12-3/TRBV12-4
clone_size: many
j_call: TRBJ2-3
d_call: .

cdr3_nt: TGTGCCAGCAGTCACGGACAGGGCACGAACACCGGGGAGCTGTTTTTT
cdr3_aa: CASSHGQGTNTGELFF
v_call: TRBV5-5
clone_size: many
j_call: TRBJ2-2
d_call: TRBD1

cdr3_nt: TGTGCCAGCAGTTTCCAGGGACTAGCGGGGGGGCGGTACCAAGAGACCCAGTACTTC
cdr3_aa: CASSFQGLAGGRYQETQYF
v_call: TRBV27
clone_size: .
j_call: TRBJ2-5
d_call: TRBD2

cdr3_nt: TGCGCCAGCAGCTCTCTAGCGGGGTATTCCTACGAGCAGTACTTC
cdr3_aa: CASSSLAGYSYEQYF
v_call: TRBV5-1
clone_size: .
j_call: TRBJ2-7
d_call: TRBD2

cdr3_nt: TGTGCCAGCACCCAGGGTCCTAGCACAGATACGCAGTATTTT
cdr3_aa: CASTQGPSTDTQYF
v_call: TRBV6-8
clone_size: .
j_call: TRBJ2-3
d_call: .

cdr3_nt: TGCGCCAGCAGTGATGGCGGCTCCGACAATGGGCAGTTCTTC
cdr3_aa: CASSDGGSDNGQFF
v_call: TRBV10-1
clone_size: .
j_call: TRBJ2-1
d_call: .

cdr3_nt: TGTGCCAGCAGCTTATTTAGGGTGGACGGTCAAGAGACCCAGTACTTC
cdr3_aa: CASSLFRVDGQETQYF
v_call: TRBV7-2
clone_size: many
j_call: TRBJ2-5
d_call: .

cdr3_nt: TGTGCCAGCAGTTACCTCACAAGAGATACGCAGTATTTT
cdr3_aa: CASSYLTRDTQYF
v_call: TRBV6-2/TRBV6-3
clone_size: few
j_call: TRBJ2-3
d_call: .

cdr3_nt: TGTGCCAGCAGACAAAACATTCAGTACTTC
cdr3_aa: CASRQNIQYF
v_call: TRBV6-6
clone_size: few
j_call: TRBJ2-4
d_call: .

cdr3_nt: TGCGCCAGCAGCCAAGATTTCGATGAAAAACTGTTTTTT
cdr3_aa: CASSQDFDEKLFF
v_call: TRBV4-3
clone_size: .
j_call: TRBJ1-4
d_call: .